Listed here are 25 T cell receptor beta chains from one sample, sequenced in a study of blood T cells in healthy people across ages. A J-beta primer mix and a sample-barcoded 5' primer were used in a second PCR of about 6 to 12 cycles. TCRdb ran MiXCR on the 5' RACE reads and lists one entry per CDR3 protein. The table records roughly 860,000 distinct CDR3 sequences, around 62% of them present only once. The sample comprised blood. These receptors all stem from a man younger than 45 in good health.

The chain recombines TRBV20-1 with TRBJ2-1, with 7 nucleotides matching TRBD2. Trimming cost V 5 bases and J 4 bases; bases outside gene matches: 11. CDR3 length: 15 amino acids. Germline values: CDR1 DFQATT, CDR2 SNEGSKA (reference sequence). In nucleotides, the CDR3 is TGCAGTGCTCTAACCGGGACTACTATTTACAATGAGCAGTTCTTC. Amino acids: CSALTGTTIYNEQFF.

A few counts support this clonotype. The junction departs from the called germline gene at one end, perhaps through a read error. The chain has TRBV9 and TRBJ2-1, with 8 bases aligning to TRBD2. The CDR3 totals 15 residues. CDR1 and CDR2 (germline): SGDLS, YYNGEE. CDR3 region: CASTLGGGSNNEQFF. As DNA, the CDR3 is TGTGCCAGCACCCTCGGGGGGGGCTCCAACAATGAGCAGTTCTTC.

The chain carries TRBV4-3 and TRBJ2-7; D is perhaps TRBD1 or TRBD2 (6 bases each). The CDR3 length is 17 residues. The V end was cut by 1 base, the J end by 3 bases, with 19 bases between. CDR1 is LGHNA, CDR2 YSLEER, per germline. CDR3 residues: CASSQGEWGALSYEQYF. The CDR3 coding sequence is TGCGCCAGCAGCCAAGGGGAGTGGGGGGCTCTAAGCTACGAGCAGTACTTC.

The chain carries TRBV28 and TRBJ2-1; D is unclear. Trimming left V 2 bases short and J 9 bases short, with 8 bases between. This CDR3 has 12 residues. Looked up from germline, CDR1 is MDHEN and CDR2 is SYDVKM. The CDR3 here is CASSLDSSEQFF. The CDR3 nucleotides read TGTGCCAGCAGTTTAGATAGTAGTGAGCAGTTCTTC.

This clonotype was found a few times. The chain has TRBV6-2 or TRBV6-3 and TRBJ2-3; D might be TRBD1 (6 bases). From germline, CDR1 is MNHEY and CDR2 SVGEGT. V was clipped by 2 bases and J by 1 base, with 10 bases between them. The CDR3 has 15 residues. In DNA form, the CDR3 reads TGTGCCAGCAGTTACGGGGGCGCGGGCACAGATACGCAGTATTTT. Residues: CASSYGGAGTDTQYF.

CDR3 sequence reads: CSARGGSAGYTF. In DNA form, the CDR3 reads TGCAGCGCCCGAGGAGGATCTGCCGGCTACACCTTC. The V gene is TRBV29-1, the J gene TRBJ1-2, with no clear D. This CDR3 region has 12 residues. Germline-derived CDR1 and CDR2 are SQVTM and ANQGSEA. The V end lost 7 bases, the J end lost 8 bases, and 17 bases lay between the germline ends.

The chain has TRBV27 and TRBJ1-4; no reliable D call. The V and J ends lost 4 bases and 1 base respectively, with 10 bases between them. The CDR3 totals 15 residues. The germline V gene has CDR1 MNHEY and CDR2 SMNVEV (reference sequence). The DNA for the CDR3 is TGTGCCAGCAGTTCACCCCCGGGAACTAATGAAAAACTGTTTTTT. This codes for CASSSPPGTNEKLFF.

The genes are TRBV7-9 and TRBJ2-7; 12 bases line up with TRBD1. CDR3 length equals 16 residues. Germline loops: CDR1 SEHNR, CDR2 FQNEAQ (reference sequence). Unmatched junction bases numbered 7, after V lost 5 bases and J lost 2 bases. CDR3 amino acids: CASSPTRDRGPYEQYF. DNA of the CDR3: TGTGCCAGCAGCCCCACCCGGGACAGGGGGCCCTACGAGCAGTACTTC. The full variable domain, in which reference TRBV7-9 and TRBJ2-7 provide the parts outside the CDR3, is DTGVSQNPRHKITKRGQNVTFRCDPISEHNRLYWYRQTLGQGPEFLTYFQNEAQLEKSRLLSDRFSAERPKGSFSTLEIQRTEQGDSAMYLCASSPTRDRGPYEQYFGPGTRLTVT.

J is TRBJ2-4 and V is TRBV6-7, with a possible D match to TRBD2 (6 bases). The DNA end favors TRBJ2-7, so the J call may be wrong. TRBV6-7 is an ORF, and what it does is uncertain. The CDR3 is made up of 15 amino acids. Written as DNA, the CDR3 is TGTGCCAGCAGTTACGGGACTTCAACATACTACGAGCAGTACTTC. As protein: CASSYGTSTYYEQYF.

This rearrangement joins TRBV28 to TRBJ2-1; tentatively, D is TRBD2 (5 bases). CDR3 length: 15 amino acids. In germline, CDR1 is MDHEN, CDR2 SYDVKM. The V end lost 5 bases, the J end lost 6 bases, and 17 bases lay between the germline ends. CDR3 DNA sequence: TGTGCCAGCAGTCTACCCGGGTCGAGGGCCAATGAGCAGTTCTTC. This translates into CASSLPGSRANEQFF.

This clonotype was detected only a few times. The chain is built from TRBV29-1 and TRBJ2-5; 7 bases are shared with TRBD1. The germline gives CDR1 SQVTM, CDR2 ANQGSEA. CDR3 length: 15 amino acids. With 2 bases clipped from V and 0 bases from J, the junction kept 6 bases outside the gene matches. The chain's CDR3 is CSVERGQSYQETQYF. For the CDR3, the DNA is TGCAGCGTTGAAAGGGGACAGTCCTACCAAGAGACCCAGTACTTC.

The chain has TRBV28 and TRBJ1-2; D unclear. Germline CDR1 and CDR2: MDHEN and SYDVKM. The ends were cut back, 3 bases at V and 8 bases at J, with 13 bases in the middle. This CDR3 has 13 residues. Here the CDR3 DNA reads TGTGCCAGCAGTTTTCCTGGGTGGAACGGCTACACCTTC. As protein: CASSFPGWNGYTF.

J is TRBJ1-5 and V is TRBV20-1; 7 bases are shared with TRBD1. The junction had 10 bases not matched to a gene; V was cut back by 5 bases and J by 0 bases. The CDR3 length is 16 residues. From germline, CDR1 is DFQATT and CDR2 SNEGSKA (reference sequence). The CDR3, as DNA: TGCAGTGCTCTCCGGGACAGCCTGTATAGCAATCAGCCCCAGCATTTT. It encodes CSALRDSLYSNQPQHF.

This clonotype was found once. The V call is TRBV11-2, the J call TRBJ2-1, with 13 bases lining up with TRBD2. With 5 bases clipped from V and 15 bases from J, the junction kept 7 bases outside the gene matches. The CDR3 length is 13 residues. Germline V gene data show CDR1 as SGHAT and CDR2 as FQNNGV. The CDR3 DNA follows: TGTGCCAGCAGCCAACCGGGACTAGCGGGGTCGTTCTTC. Translation: CASSQPGLAGSFF. The complete variable domain, with remaining parts taken from reference TRBV11-2 and TRBJ2-1, reads EAGVAQSPRYKIIEKRQSVAFWCNPISGHATLYWYQQILGQGPKLLIQFQNNGVVDDSQLPKDRFSAERLKGVDSTLKIQPAKLEDSAVYLCASSQPGLAGSFFGPGTRLTVL.

V and J are TRBV6-4 and TRBJ2-1, with unresolved D. With 4 bases removed from V and 0 bases from J, the gap between germline ends came to 13 bases. Per the germline V gene, CDR1 is MRHNA and CDR2 is SNTAGT. This CDR3 spans 16 amino acids. CDR3 loop: CASSVNPAGSYNEQFF. The CDR3 region has the DNA TGTGCCAGCAGTGTAAATCCGGCAGGCTCCTACAATGAGCAGTTCTTC.

This chain uses TRBV15 with TRBJ2-4; 13 bases map to TRBD2. TRBJ2-7 explains the end of the DNA better; the J call may be wrong. Germline values: CDR1 LNHNV, CDR2 YYDKDF (reference sequence). This CDR3 has 13 amino acids. The CDR3 region is CATKGLAGAEQYF. The CDR3 DNA follows: TGTGCCACCAAAGGACTAGCGGGGGCCGAGCAGTACTTC.

This chain connects TRBV6-6 to TRBJ2-2; TRBD1 matches at 8 bases. The CDR3 sequence is 14 residues long. Germline values: CDR1 MNHNY, CDR2 SVGAGI (reference sequence). The V segment lost 8 bases and the J segment 4 bases; nucleotides outside the gene matches: 6. The CDR3 DNA sequence: TGTGCCAGCCGCCAGGGGGCGAGCACCGGGGAGCTGTTTTTT. It specifies CASRQGASTGELFF.

This clonotype was seen a handful of times. J is TRBJ1-5 and V is TRBV6-2 or TRBV6-3; no clear D gene. Trimming pared 6 bases from V and 7 bases from J, leaving 16 bases between. CDR1 and CDR2 (germline): MNHEY, SVGEGT. The CDR3 sequence is 14 residues long. CDR3 region: CASSRNFDPQPQHF. The CDR3 nucleotides are TGTGCCAGCAGCCGAAATTTCGACCCCCAGCCCCAGCATTTT.

The chain is built from TRBV7-2 and TRBJ1-6; possibly TRBD1 for D (5 bases). CDR3 length equals 17 residues. V lost 5 bases and J lost 7, with 21 bases in between. Germline V CDR1 and CDR2: SGHTA, FQGNSA. CDR3 in DNA: TGTGCCAGCAGCCGGACTGATTTATCTGGGGGAAATTCACCCCTCCACTTT. This sequence encodes CASSRTDLSGGNSPLHF. Using reference TRBV7-2 and TRBJ1-6 for the parts outside the CDR3, the full variable domain is GAGVSQSPSNKVTEKGKDVELRCDPISGHTALYWYRQSLGQGLEFLIYFQGNSAPDKSGLPSDRFSAERTGGSVSTLTIQRTQQEDSAVYLCASSRTDLSGGNSPLHFGNGTRLTVT.

Only one count was recorded for this clonotype. The gene calls are TRBV28 and TRBJ2-5, with D perhaps matching TRBD1 or TRBD2 (6 bases each). The last part of the DNA fits TRBJ2-7 better; the J call may be wrong. The CDR3 has 14 residues. Germline CDR1 and CDR2: MDHEN and SYDVKM. The CDR3: CASSRPGGRYEQYF. The CDR3 coding sequence is TGTGCCAGCAGTCGCCCCGGGGGCCGCTACGAGCAGTACTTC.

The V call is TRBV7-9, the J call TRBJ2-7, with 9 bases identical to TRBD1. Trimming took 8 bases from V and 2 from J; bases not matched to a gene: 10. The CDR3 consists of 15 residues. Germline lookup yields CDR1 SEHNR and CDR2 FQNEAQ (reference sequence). The CDR3 region is CASPTGTGRTYEQYF. The CDR3 DNA follows: TGTGCCAGCCCAACTGGGACAGGGAGGACCTACGAGCAGTACTTC. The whole variable domain, filled in from reference TRBV7-9 and TRBJ2-7, reads DTGVSQNPRHKITKRGQNVTFRCDPISEHNRLYWYRQTLGQGPEFLTYFQNEAQLEKSRLLSDRFSAERPKGSFSTLEIQRTEQGDSAMYLCASPTGTGRTYEQYFGPGTRLTVT.

The chain recombines TRBV3-1 with TRBJ1-2, with D perhaps TRBD1 (5 bases). Trimming took 3 bases from V and 2 from J, leaving 13 bases between them. This CDR3 has 15 residues. Germline CDR1 LGHDT, CDR2 YNNKEL (reference sequence). The CDR3 coding sequence is TGTGCCAGCAGCCATGACCACACAGGCAACTATGGCTACACCTTC. Residues: CASSHDHTGNYGYTF.

The chain links TRBV20-1 to TRBJ1-2; TRBD1 agrees at 7 bases. CDR3 length: 13 amino acids. Germline V gene lookup returns CDR1 DFQATT and CDR2 SNEGSKA (reference sequence). The ends lost 6 bases at V and 4 bases at J; junction bases unmatched: 8. CDR3 sequence (DNA): TGCAGTGCCACGACAGGGAGTCCCTATGGCTACACCTTC. Amino acid sequence: CSATTGSPYGYTF.

The CDR3 region has the DNA TGTGCCAGCGCCAAATATGAGGGTTATCAAGAGACCCAGTACTTC. Translated, it gives CASAKYEGYQETQYF. The chain couples TRBV7-2 to TRBJ2-5; TRBD2 is a possible D gene (5 bases). This CDR3 contains 15 residues. The V gene's germline CDR1 is SGHTA and CDR2 FQGNSA. V was pared by 8 bases and J by 2 bases, with 18 bases between.

The genes are TRBV6-6 and TRBJ1-6, with TRBD1 as a possible D gene (6 bases). The germline V gene has CDR1 MNHNY and CDR2 SVGAGI (reference sequence). This CDR3 is built from 16 residues. The V end lost 6 bases, the J end lost 10 bases, and 22 bases lay between the germline ends. The CDR3 bases are TGTGCCAGCAGGCCCGACAGGAGGCTCCCGGGATCACCCCTCCACTTT. Its translation: CASRPDRRLPGSPLHF.